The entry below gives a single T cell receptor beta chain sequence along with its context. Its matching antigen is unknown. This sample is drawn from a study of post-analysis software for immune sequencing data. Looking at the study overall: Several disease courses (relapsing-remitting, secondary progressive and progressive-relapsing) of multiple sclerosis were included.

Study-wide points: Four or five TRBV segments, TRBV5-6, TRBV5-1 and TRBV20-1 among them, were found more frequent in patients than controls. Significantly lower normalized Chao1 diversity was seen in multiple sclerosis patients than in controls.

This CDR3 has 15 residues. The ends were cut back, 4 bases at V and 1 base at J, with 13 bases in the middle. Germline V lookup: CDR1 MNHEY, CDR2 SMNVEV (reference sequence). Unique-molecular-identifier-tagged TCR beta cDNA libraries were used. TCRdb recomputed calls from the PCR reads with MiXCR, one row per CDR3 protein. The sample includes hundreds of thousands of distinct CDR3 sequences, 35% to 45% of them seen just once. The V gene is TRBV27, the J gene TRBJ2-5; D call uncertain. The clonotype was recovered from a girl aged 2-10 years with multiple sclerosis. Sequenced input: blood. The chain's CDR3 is CASSYRRGVQETQYF. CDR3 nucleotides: TGTGCCAGCAGTTATAGAAGAGGCGTCCAAGAGACCCAGTACTTC.